The 12 T cell receptor beta chains in this list originate from one sample, sequenced in a study of T cells in women clearing cervical HPV infection. Sequenced by immunoSEQ multiplex PCR; TCRdb stores in-frame clones only, minus some. Here the sample table reports 20,000 or so clones. The specimen was blood buffy coat. These receptors were taken from a woman aged 18 to 75 with a cervical HPV16 infection that either progressed to CIN3+ or cleared (not recorded which).

Concerning this clone: The CDR3 end falls 3 residues outside the read, so it is completed with the germline J gene. The chain couples TRBV13 to TRBJ2-5, with a weak D call TRBD1 (6 bases). CDR1 is PRHDT, CDR2 FYEKMQ, per germline (reference sequence). The CDR3 contains 14 residues. Between the trimmed V and J ends, which lost 3 bases and 7 bases, there was a span of 15 bases. CDR3 DNA (partial): TGTGCCAGCAGCTTGGAGACAGGTGCAGGGACC. It codes for CASSLETGAGT. The whole CDR3 reads CASSLETGAGTQYF.

Remarks on this clone: Sequencing ends 3 residues short of the CDR3 end; the germline J gene provides the rest. The chain employs TRBV2 and TRBJ2-7; 9 bases align to TRBD2. CDR3 length equals 13 residues. CDR1 and CDR2 (germline): SNHLY, FYNNEI. V lost 6 bases to trimming and J lost 2 bases; unmatched junction nucleotides: 2. The CDR3 sequence: CASRRTSAYEQYF. The CDR3 DNA, read in part, is TGTGCCAGCAGGAGGACTAGCGCCTACGAG.

For this clone: The CDR3 goes on 3 residues after the read ends, and that part is filled in from the germline J gene. The chain joins TRBV28 to TRBJ2-7; D gene unclear. V lost 7 bases to trimming and J lost 2 bases, with 6 bases between them. From germline, CDR1 is MDHEN and CDR2 SYDVKM. CDR3 size: 11 residues. The chain's CDR3 is CASTGTYEQYF. The part of the CDR3 DNA that was read is TGTGCCAGCACCGGTACCTACGAG.

Turning to this clone: The DNA ends 3 residues before the CDR3 does, and the rest of the CDR3 is filled in from the germline J gene. The chain employs TRBV5-1 and TRBJ2-3; TRBD1 is a possible D gene (5 bases). This CDR3 is built from 16 residues. Germline V lookup: CDR1 SGHRS, CDR2 YFSETQ. V shed 4 bases and J shed 2 bases, with 17 bases lying between them. The part of the CDR3 DNA that was read is TGCGCCAGCAGCCCTGAAGGGGTCTTTACCACAGATACG. It codes for CASSPEGVFTTDT. The whole CDR3 protein reads CASSPEGVFTTDTQYF.

As for this clone: The sequenced fragment ends 3 residues before the CDR3 boundary, so the rest is inferred from the germline J gene. The chain recombines TRBV19 with TRBJ1-1; 9 nucleotides line up with TRBD1. Unmatched junction bases numbered 6, after V lost 1 base and J lost 6 bases. CDR3 length: 15 amino acids. Per germline, CDR1 LNHDA and CDR2 SQIVND (reference sequence). The CDR3 loop is CASSIVQGAFSEAFF. CDR3 bases read: TGTGCCAGTAGTATAGTACAGGGGGCTTTCTCTGAA.

Concerning this clone: Coverage ceases 3 residues before the CDR3 finishes, and the germline J gene fills in the end. The rearrangement joins TRBV30 to TRBJ1-6, with 7 bases matching TRBD1. J was trimmed by 7 bases and V by 4 bases; bases with no gene match: 7. Germline V gives CDR1 GTSNPN, CDR2 SVGIG (reference sequence). The length of the CDR3 is 14 residues. The CDR3 bases that were read are TGTGCCTGGACTACGGGACAGCCCAATTCACCC. Amino acids: CAWTTGQPNSP. The full CDR3 protein reads CAWTTGQPNSPLHF.

The part of the CDR3 DNA that was read is TGCAGTGGCTCAGGGGGCGGCAATCAGCCC. Protein sequence: CSGSGGGNQP. The CDR3 reads in full as CSGSGGGNQPQHF. J is TRBJ1-5 and V is TRBV20-1; 8 nucleotides match TRBD1. The CDR3 is cut off 3 residues early in the read; its end comes from the germline J gene. The J segment lost 2 bases and the V segment lost 7 bases, leaving 4 bases of the junction unmatched. CDR1 is DFQATT, CDR2 SNEGSKA, per germline (reference sequence). The CDR3 runs to 13 residues.

Points on this clone: A junction boundary mismatches the germline segment, possibly from a read error. The read stops 3 residues short of the end of the CDR3; the missing end is completed from the germline J gene. The genes are TRBV4-2 and TRBJ2-2; D might be TRBD1 (6 bases). The germline V gene has CDR1 LGHNA and CDR2 YNFKEQ. The CDR3 is 17 residues long. The CDR3 is CASSWGSGAGNTGELFF. The DNA read from the CDR3 is TGCGCCAGCAGCTGGGGGTCAGGGGCGGGGAACACCGGGGAG.

As for this clone: The observed sequence ends 3 residues before the CDR3 terminus, with the missing tail filled in from the germline J gene. The chain carries TRBV12-3 or TRBV12-4 and TRBJ2-1; D remains unclear. V was cut by 2 bases and J by 7 bases, with 6 bases left in between. This CDR3 has 12 residues. CDR3 loop: CASSLRQNEQFF. The covered CDR3 bases are TGTGCCAGCAGTTTAAGGCAAAATGAG.

A note on this clone: Read data end 3 residues before the CDR3 end; the end is taken from the germline J gene. J is TRBJ2-7 and V is TRBV7-2; TRBD1 matches at 9 bases. The CDR3 runs to 14 residues. J was trimmed by 4 bases and V by 5 bases; bases with no gene match: 6. Germline CDR1 SGHTA, CDR2 FQGNSA. The CDR3 DNA, read in part, is TGTGCCAGCAGCCCTTGGACAGGGGAATACGAG. Its translation is CASSPWTGEYE. In full, the CDR3 is CASSPWTGEYEQYF.

With respect to this clone: The DNA ends 3 residues before the CDR3 does, and the rest of the CDR3 is filled in from the germline J gene. The chain recombines TRBV19 with TRBJ2-3; no reliable D call. CDR3 length: 14 residues. Trimming pared 5 bases from V and 3 bases from J, leaving 12 bases between. Germline CDR1 and CDR2: LNHDA and SQIVND (reference sequence). Incomplete CDR3 DNA: TGTGCCAGTAGTCGCCAGGCCGCAACAGATACG. Translating gives CASSRQAATDT. The CDR3 in its entirety is CASSRQAATDTQYF. Complete variable domain (other parts from reference TRBV19 and TRBJ2-3): DGGITQSPKYLFRKEGQNVTLSCEQNLNHDAMYWYRQDPGQGLRLIYYSQIVNDFQKGDIAEGYSVSREKKESFPLTVTSAQKNPTAFYLCASSRQAATDTQYFGPGTRLTVL.

As concerns this clone: Read data end 3 residues before the CDR3 end; the end is taken from the germline J gene. The V and J genes are TRBV11-2 and TRBJ2-7; D ambiguous. CDR1 and CDR2 from the germline V gene are SGHAT and FQNNGV. The CDR3 has 12 residues. V dropped 2 bases and J dropped 4 bases, with 6 bases sitting between them. The CDR3 loop reads CASSLRAYEQYF. The CDR3 DNA, read in part, is TGTGCCAGCAGCTTAAGAGCTTACGAG.